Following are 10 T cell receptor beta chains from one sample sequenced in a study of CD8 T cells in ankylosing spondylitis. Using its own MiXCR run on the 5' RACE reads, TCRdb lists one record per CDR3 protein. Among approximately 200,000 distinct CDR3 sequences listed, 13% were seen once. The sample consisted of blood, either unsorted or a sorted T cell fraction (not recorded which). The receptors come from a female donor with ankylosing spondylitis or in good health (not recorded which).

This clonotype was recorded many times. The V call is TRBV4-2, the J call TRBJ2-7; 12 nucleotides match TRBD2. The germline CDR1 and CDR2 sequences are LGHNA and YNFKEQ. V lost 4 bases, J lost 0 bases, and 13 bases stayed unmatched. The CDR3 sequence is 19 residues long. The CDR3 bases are TGTGCCAGCAGCCGGGGCGGGACTAGCGGGCGACTCGACTCCTACGAGCAGTACTTC. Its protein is CASSRGGTSGRLDSYEQYF.

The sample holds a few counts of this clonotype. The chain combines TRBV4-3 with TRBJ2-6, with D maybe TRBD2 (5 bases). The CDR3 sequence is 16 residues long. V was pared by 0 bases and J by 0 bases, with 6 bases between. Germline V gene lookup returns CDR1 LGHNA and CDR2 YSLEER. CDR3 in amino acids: CASSQDRDSGANVLTF. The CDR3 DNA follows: TGCGCCAGCAGCCAAGATCGGGACTCTGGGGCCAACGTCCTGACTTTC.

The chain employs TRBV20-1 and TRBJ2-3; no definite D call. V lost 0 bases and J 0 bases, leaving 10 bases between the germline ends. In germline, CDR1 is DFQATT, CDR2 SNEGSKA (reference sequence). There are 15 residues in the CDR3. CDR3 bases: TGCAGTGCTAGAGATTTACCGGCTAGCACAGATACGCAGTATTTT. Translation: CSARDLPASTDTQYF.

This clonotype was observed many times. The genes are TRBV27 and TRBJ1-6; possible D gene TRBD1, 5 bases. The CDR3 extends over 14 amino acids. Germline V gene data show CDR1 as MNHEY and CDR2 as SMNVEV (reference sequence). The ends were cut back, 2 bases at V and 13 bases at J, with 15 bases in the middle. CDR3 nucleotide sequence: TGTGCCAGCAGTTTAGGGGCCGGGCACCGGCCCCTCCACTTT. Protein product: CASSLGAGHRPLHF.

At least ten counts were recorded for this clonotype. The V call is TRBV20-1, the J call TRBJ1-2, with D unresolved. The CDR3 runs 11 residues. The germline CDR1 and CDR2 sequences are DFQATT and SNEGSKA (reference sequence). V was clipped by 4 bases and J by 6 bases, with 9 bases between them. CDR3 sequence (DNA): TGCAGTGCTAAGGAGGTGGATGGCTACACCTTC. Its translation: CSAKEVDGYTF.

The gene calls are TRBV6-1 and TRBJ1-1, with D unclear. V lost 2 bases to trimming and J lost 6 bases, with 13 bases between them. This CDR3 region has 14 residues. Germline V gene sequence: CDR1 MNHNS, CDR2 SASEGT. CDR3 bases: TGTGCCAGCAGTGAACAGAGCGATTCCCCTGAAGCTTTCTTT. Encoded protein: CASSEQSDSPEAFF.

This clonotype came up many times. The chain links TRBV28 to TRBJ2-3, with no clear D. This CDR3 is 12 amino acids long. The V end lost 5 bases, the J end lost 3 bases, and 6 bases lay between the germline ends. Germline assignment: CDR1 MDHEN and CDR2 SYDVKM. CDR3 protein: CASSRQTDTQYF. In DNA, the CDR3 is TGTGCCAGCAGTCGCCAGACAGATACGCAGTATTTT.

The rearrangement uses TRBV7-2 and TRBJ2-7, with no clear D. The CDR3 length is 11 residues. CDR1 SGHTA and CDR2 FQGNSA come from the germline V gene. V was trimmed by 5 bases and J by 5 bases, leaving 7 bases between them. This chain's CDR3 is CASSPSHEQYF. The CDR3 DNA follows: TGTGCCAGCAGCCCATCACACGAGCAGTACTTC.

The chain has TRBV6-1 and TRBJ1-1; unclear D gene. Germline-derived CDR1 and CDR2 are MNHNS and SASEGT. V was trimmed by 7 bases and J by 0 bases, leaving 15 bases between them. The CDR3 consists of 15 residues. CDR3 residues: CASISGGGMNTEAFF. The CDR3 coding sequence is TGTGCCAGCATCTCAGGAGGCGGGATGAACACTGAAGCTTTCTTT.

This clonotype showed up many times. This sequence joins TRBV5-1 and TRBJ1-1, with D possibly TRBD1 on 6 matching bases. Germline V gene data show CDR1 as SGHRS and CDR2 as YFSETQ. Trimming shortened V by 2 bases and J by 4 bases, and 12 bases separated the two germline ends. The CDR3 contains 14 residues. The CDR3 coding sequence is TGCGCCAGCAGCTTTTCCACAGGGAGCACTGAAGCTTTCTTT. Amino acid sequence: CASSFSTGSTEAFF.